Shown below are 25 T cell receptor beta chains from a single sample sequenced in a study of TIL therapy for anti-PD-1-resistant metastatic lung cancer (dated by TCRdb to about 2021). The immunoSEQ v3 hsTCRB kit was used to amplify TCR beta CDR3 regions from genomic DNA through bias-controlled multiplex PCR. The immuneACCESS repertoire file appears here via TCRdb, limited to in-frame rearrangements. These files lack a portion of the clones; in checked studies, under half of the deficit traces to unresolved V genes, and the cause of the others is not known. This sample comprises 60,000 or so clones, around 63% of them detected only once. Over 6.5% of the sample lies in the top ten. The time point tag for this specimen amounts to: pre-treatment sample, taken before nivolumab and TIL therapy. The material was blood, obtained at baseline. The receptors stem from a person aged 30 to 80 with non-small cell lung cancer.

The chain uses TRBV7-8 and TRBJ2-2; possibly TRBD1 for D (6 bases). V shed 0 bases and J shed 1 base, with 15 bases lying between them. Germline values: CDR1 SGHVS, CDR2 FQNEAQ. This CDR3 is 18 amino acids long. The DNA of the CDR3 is TGTGCCAGCAGCTTAGCGCGTATTCGGGGACAGAACACCGGGGAGCTGTTTTTT. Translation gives CASSLARIRGQNTGELFF.

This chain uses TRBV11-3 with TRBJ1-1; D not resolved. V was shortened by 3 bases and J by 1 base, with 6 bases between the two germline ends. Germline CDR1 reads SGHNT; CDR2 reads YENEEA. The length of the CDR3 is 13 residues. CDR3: CASSFSRNTEAFF. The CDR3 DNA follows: TGTGCCAGCAGCTTTTCCAGGAACACTGAAGCTTTCTTT.

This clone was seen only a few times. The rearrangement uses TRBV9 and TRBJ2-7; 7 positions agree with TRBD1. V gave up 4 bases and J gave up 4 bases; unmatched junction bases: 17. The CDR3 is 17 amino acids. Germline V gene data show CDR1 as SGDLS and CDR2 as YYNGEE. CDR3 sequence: CASSPNTPDRVSYEQYF. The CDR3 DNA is TGTGCCAGCAGCCCCAACACCCCTGACAGGGTTTCTTACGAGCAGTACTTC.

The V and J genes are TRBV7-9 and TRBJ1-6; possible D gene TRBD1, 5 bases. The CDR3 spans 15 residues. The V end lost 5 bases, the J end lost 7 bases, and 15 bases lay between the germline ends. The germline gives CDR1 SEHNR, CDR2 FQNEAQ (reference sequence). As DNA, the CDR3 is TGTGCCAGCAGCCCCATGGGGGGGGGAAATTCACCCCTCCACTTT. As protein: CASSPMGGGNSPLHF.

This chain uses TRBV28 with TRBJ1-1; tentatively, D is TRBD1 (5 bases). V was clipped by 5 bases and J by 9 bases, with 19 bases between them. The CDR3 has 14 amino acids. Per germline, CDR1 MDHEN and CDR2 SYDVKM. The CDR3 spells CASSESGTGGQAFF. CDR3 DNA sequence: TGTGCCAGCAGTGAATCCGGGACGGGAGGACAAGCTTTCTTT.

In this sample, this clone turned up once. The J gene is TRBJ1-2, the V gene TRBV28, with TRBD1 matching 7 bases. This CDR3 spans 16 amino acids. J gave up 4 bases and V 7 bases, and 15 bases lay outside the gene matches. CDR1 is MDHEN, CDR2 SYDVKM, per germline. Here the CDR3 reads CASTLPRGRTGYGYTF. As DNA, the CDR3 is TGTGCCAGCACCCTACCCCGGGGAAGGACAGGCTATGGCTACACCTTC.

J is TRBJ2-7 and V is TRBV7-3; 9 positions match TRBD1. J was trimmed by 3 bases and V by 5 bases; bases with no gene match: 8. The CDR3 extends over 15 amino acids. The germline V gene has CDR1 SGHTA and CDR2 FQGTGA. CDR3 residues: CASSISGTGFYEQYF. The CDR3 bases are TGTGCCAGCAGCATTTCCGGGACAGGGTTCTACGAGCAGTACTTC.

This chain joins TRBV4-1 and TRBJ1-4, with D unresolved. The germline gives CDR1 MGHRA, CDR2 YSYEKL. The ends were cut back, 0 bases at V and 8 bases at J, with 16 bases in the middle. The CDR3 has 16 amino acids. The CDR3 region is CASSQDREWDGEKLFF. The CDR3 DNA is TGCGCCAGCAGCCAAGATAGGGAATGGGATGGGGAAAAACTGTTTTTT.

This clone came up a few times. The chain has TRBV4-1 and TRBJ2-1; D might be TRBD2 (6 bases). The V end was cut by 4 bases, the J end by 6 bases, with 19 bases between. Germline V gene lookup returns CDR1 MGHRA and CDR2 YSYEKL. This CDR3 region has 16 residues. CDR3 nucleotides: TGCGCCAGCAGCCGCTTTGGCGGGGTATGGGGCAATGAGCAGTTCTTC. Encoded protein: CASSRFGGVWGNEQFF.

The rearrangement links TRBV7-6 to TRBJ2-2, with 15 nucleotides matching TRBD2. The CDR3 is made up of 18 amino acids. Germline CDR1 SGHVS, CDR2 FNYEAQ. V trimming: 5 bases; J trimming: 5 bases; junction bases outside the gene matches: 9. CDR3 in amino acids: CASSPWTSGRARTGELFF. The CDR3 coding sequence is TGTGCCAGCAGCCCCTGGACTAGCGGGAGGGCGAGAACCGGGGAGCTGTTTTTT.

CDR3 nucleotide sequence: TGTGCCAGCAGTTTGCTAGGGGACGGCTACGAGCAGTACTTC. This encodes CASSLLGDGYEQYF. The chain carries TRBV27 and TRBJ2-7; either TRBD1 or TRBD2 may fit D (5 bases each). CDR1 and CDR2 (germline): MNHEY, SMNVEV (reference sequence). V was pared by 3 bases and J by 3 bases, with 12 bases between. The CDR3 has 14 residues.

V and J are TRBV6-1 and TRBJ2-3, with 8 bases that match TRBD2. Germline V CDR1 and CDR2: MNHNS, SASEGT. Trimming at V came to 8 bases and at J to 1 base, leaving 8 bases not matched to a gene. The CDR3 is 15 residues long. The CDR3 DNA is TGTGCCAGCCTCGACGGGAGGGGAGGCACAGATACGCAGTATTTT. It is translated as CASLDGRGGTDTQYF.

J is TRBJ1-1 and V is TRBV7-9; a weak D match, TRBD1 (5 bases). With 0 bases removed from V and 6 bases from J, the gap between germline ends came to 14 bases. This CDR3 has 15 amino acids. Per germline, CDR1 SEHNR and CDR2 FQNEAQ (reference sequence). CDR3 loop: CASSLALRDGAEAFF. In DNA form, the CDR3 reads TGTGCCAGCAGCTTAGCGCTAAGGGACGGGGCTGAAGCTTTCTTT.

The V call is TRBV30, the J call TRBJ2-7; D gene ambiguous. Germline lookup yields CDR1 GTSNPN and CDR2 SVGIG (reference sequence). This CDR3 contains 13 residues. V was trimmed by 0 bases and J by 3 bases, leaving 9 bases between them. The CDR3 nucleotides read TGTGCCTGGAGTGTAGAGGCACACTACGAGCAGTACTTC. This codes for CAWSVEAHYEQYF.

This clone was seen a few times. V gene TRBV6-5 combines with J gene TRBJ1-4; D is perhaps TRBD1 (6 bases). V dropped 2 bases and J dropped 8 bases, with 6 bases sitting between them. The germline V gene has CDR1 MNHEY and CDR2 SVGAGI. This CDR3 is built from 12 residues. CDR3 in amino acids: CASSYTGEKLFF. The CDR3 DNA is TGTGCCAGCAGTTACACAGGGGAAAAACTGTTTTTT.

The CDR3 region has the DNA TGTGCCAGTAGCCTCAGGGGCTTACATTCACCCCTCCACTTT. Protein sequence: CASSLRGLHSPLHF. The chain links TRBV19 to TRBJ1-6, with D perhaps TRBD1 (6 bases). From germline, CDR1 is LNHDA and CDR2 SQIVND (reference sequence). The CDR3 is 14 amino acids. V was clipped by 6 bases and J by 8 bases, with 14 bases between them.

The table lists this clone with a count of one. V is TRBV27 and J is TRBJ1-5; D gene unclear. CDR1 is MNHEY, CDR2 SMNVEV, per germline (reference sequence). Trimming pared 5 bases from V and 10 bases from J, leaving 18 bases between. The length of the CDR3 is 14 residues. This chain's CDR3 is CASSADSVVVPQHF. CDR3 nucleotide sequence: TGTGCCAGCAGTGCGGACTCGGTCGTAGTCCCCCAGCATTTT.

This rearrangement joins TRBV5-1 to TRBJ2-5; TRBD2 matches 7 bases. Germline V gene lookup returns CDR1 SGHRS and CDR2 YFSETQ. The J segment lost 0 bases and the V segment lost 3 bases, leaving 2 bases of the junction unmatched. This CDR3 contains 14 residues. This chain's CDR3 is CASSYGGNQETQYF. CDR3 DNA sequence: TGCGCCAGCAGCTACGGGGGGAACCAAGAGACCCAGTACTTC.

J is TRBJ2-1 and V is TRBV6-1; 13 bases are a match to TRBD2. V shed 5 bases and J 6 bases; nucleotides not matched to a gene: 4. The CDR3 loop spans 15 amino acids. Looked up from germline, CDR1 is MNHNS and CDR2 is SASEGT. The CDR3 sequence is CASSPTSGRSNEQFF. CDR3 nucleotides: TGTGCCAGCAGTCCGACTAGCGGGAGGAGCAATGAGCAGTTCTTC.

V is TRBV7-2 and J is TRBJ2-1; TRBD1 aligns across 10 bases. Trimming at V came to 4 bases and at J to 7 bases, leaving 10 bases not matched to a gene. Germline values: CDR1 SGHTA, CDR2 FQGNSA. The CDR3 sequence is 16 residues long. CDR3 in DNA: TGTGCCAGCAGCTCGTGGACAGGGGGGTCGAAAAATGAGCAGTTCTTC. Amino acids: CASSSWTGGSKNEQFF.

The CDR3 here is CASSLTGAAEGYTF. CDR3 in DNA: TGTGCCAGCAGCTTAACGGGGGCGGCTGAGGGCTACACCTTC. V usage is TRBV7-9 and J usage is TRBJ1-2; a weak D match, TRBD1 (6 bases). V was clipped by 2 bases and J by 8 bases, with 15 bases between them. CDR1 SEHNR and CDR2 FQNEAQ come from the germline V gene (reference sequence). The CDR3 covers 14 residues.

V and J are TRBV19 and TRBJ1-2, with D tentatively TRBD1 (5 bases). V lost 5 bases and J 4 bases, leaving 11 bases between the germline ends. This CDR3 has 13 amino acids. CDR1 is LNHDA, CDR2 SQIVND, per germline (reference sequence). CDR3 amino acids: CASSVQGFYGYTF. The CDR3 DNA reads TGTGCCAGTAGTGTCCAGGGATTCTATGGCTACACCTTC.

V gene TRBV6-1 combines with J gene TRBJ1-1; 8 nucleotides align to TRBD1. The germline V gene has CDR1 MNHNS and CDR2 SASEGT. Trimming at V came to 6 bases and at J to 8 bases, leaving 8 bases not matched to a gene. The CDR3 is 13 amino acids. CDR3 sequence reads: CASRSTGGQEAFF. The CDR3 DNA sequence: TGTGCCAGCAGATCAACAGGGGGGCAGGAAGCTTTCTTT.

The CDR3 DNA sequence: TGCGCCAGCAGCCAAGGTCCCTTGGGGCGCGGGTCAGGGGAGCTGTTTTTT. This encodes CASSQGPLGRGSGELFF. The chain employs TRBV4-1 and TRBJ2-2; D could derive from TRBD1 or TRBD2 (5 bases each). With 1 base removed from V and 8 bases from J, the gap between germline ends came to 20 bases. This CDR3 has 17 residues. Per the germline V gene, CDR1 is MGHRA and CDR2 is YSYEKL.

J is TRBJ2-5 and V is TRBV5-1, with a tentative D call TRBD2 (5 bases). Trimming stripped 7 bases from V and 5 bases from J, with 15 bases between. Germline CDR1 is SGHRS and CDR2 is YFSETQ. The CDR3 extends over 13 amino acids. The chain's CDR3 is CASLETGGETQYF. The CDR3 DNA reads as TGCGCCAGCTTAGAGACGGGCGGGGAGACCCAGTACTTC.